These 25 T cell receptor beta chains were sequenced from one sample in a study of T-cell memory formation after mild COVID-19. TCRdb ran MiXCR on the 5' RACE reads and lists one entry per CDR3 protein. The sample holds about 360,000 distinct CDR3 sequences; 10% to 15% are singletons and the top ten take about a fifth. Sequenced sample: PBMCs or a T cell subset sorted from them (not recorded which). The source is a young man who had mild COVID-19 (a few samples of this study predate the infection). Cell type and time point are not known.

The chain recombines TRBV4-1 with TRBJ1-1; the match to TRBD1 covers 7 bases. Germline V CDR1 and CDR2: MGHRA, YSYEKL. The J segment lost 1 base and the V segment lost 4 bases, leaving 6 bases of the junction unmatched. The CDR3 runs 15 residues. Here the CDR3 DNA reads TGCGCCAGCAGCCGCCGAGGGGGCCAGAACACTGAAGCTTTCTTT. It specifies CASSRRGGQNTEAFF.

CDR3 sequence reads: CASSFDKPYEQYF. The CDR3 DNA follows: TGTGCCAGCAGCTTTGACAAGCCCTACGAGCAGTACTTC. V gene TRBV5-6 combines with J gene TRBJ2-7; D ambiguous. Germline CDR1 reads SGHDT; CDR2 reads YYEEEE. Deletions cut 2 bases from V and 2 bases from J, with 8 bases between. The CDR3 length is 13 residues. Variable domain in full (rest from reference TRBV5-6 and TRBJ2-7): DAGVTQSPTHLIKTRGQQVTLRCSPKSGHDTVSWYQQALGQGPQFIFQYYEEEERQRGNFPDRFSGHQFPNYSSELNVNALLLGDSALYLCASSFDKPYEQYFGPGTRLTVT.

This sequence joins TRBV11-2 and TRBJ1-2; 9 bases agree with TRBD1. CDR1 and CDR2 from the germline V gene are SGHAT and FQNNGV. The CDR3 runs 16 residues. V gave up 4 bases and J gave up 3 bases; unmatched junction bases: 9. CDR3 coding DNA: TGTGCCAGCAGCTCCCTACAGGGGGCGCCTTACTATGGCTACACCTTC. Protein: CASSSLQGAPYYGYTF.

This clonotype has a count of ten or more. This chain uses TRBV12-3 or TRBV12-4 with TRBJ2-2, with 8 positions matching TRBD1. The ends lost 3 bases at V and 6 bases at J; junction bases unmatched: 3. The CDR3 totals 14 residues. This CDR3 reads CASSFQGAAGELFF. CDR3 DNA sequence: TGTGCCAGCAGTTTCCAGGGGGCGGCCGGGGAGCTGTTTTTT.

The CDR3 loop is CASNTETSETGELFF. CDR3 bases: TGTGCCAGCAATACGGAGACTAGCGAAACCGGGGAGCTGTTTTTT. J is TRBJ2-2 and V is TRBV4-2; 8 nucleotides match TRBD2. The V gene end was trimmed by 7 bases and the J gene end by 5 bases; junction bases not matched to a gene: 9. The germline CDR1 and CDR2 sequences are LGHNA and YNFKEQ. This CDR3 spans 15 amino acids.

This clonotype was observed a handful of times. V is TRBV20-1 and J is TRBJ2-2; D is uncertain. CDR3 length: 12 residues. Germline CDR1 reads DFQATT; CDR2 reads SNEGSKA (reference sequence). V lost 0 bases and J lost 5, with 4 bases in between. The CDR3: CSARDRTGELFF. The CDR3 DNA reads TGCAGTGCTAGAGATCGGACCGGGGAGCTGTTTTTT.

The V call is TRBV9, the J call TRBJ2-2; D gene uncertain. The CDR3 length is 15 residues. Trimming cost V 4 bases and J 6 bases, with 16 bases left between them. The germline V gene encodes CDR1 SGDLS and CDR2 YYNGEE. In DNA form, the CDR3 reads TGTGCCAGCAGCTTTAGTGGGTCCGCTCCCGGGGAGCTGTTTTTT. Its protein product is CASSFSGSAPGELFF.

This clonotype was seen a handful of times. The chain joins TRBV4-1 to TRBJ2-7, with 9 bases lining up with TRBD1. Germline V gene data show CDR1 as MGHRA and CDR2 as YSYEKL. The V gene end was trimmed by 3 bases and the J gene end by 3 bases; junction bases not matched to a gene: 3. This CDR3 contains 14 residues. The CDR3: CASSQPGQGYEQYF. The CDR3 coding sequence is TGCGCCAGCAGCCAGCCGGGACAGGGCTACGAGCAGTACTTC.

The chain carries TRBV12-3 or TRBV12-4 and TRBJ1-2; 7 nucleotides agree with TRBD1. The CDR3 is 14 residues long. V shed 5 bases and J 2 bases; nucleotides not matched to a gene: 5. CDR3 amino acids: CASSRQGRNYGYTF. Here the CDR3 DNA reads TGTGCCAGCAGTCGACAGGGACGAAACTATGGCTACACCTTC.

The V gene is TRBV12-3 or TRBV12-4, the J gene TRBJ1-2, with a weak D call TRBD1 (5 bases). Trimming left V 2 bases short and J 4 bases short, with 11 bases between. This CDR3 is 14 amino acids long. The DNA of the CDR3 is TGTGCCAGCAGTTTATTCCAGGGCGCCTATGGCTACACCTTC. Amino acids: CASSLFQGAYGYTF.

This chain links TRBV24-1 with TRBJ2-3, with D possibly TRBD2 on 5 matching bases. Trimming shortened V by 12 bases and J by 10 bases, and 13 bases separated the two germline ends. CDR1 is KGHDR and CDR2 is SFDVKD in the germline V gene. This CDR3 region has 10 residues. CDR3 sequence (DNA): TGTGCCGCTGGATGGAGGCCGCAGTATTTT. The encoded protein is CAAGWRPQYF.

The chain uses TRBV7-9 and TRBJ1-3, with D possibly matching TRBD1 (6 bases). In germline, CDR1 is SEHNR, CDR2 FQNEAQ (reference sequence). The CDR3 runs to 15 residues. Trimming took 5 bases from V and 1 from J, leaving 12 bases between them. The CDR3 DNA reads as TGTGCCAGCAGCACAGGACAGTGGTCTGGAAACACCATATATTTT. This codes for CASSTGQWSGNTIYF.

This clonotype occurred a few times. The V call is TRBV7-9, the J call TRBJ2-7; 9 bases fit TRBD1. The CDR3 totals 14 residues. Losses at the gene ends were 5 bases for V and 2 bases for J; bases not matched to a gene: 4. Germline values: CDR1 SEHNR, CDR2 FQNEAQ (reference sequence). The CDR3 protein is CASSGDRETYEQYF. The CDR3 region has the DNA TGTGCCAGCAGCGGGGACAGGGAGACCTACGAGCAGTACTTC.

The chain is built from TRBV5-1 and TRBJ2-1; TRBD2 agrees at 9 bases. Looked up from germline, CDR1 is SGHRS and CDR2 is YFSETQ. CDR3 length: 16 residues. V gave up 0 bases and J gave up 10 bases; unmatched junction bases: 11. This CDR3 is CASSLAGGGAKGEQFF. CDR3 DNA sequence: TGCGCCAGCAGCTTGGCTGGCGGGGGGGCCAAAGGCGAGCAGTTCTTC.

The DNA for the CDR3 is TGCAGTGCTCCGAGCGGGGGGGCCTCAGAGACCCAGTACTTC. The encoded protein is CSAPSGGASETQYF. This sequence joins TRBV20-1 and TRBJ2-5; 10 nucleotides align to TRBD2. Per the germline V gene, CDR1 is DFQATT and CDR2 is SNEGSKA (reference sequence). After removal of 5 bases from V and 4 bases from J, the junction contained 7 bases not matched to a gene. The CDR3 covers 14 residues.

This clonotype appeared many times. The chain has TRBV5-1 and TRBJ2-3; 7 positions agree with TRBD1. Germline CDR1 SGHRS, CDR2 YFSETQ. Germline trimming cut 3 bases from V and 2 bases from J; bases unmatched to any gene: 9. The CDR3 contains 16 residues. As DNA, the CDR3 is TGCGCCAGCAGCTATATCGGGACAGCCCCCACAGATACGCAGTATTTT. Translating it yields CASSYIGTAPTDTQYF. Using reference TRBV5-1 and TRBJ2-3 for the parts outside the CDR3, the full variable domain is KAGVTQTPRYLIKTRGQQVTLSCSPISGHRSVSWYQQTPGQGLQFLFEYFSETQRNKGNFPGRFSGRQFSNSRSEMNVSTLELGDSALYLCASSYIGTAPTDTQYFGPGTRLTVL.

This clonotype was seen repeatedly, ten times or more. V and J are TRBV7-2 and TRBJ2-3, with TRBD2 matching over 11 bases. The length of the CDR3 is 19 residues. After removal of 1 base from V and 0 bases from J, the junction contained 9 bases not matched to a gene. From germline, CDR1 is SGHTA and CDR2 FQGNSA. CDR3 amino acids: CASSLGLAGGPSSTDTQYF. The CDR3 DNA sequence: TGTGCCAGCAGCTTAGGGCTAGCGGGGGGCCCTTCTAGCACAGATACGCAGTATTTT.

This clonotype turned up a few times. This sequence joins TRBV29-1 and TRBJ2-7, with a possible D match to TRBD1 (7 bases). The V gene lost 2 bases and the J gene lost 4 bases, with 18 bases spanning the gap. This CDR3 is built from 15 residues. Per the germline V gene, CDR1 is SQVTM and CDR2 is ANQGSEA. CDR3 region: CSVELQNRGGYEQYV. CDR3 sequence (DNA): TGCAGCGTTGAACTTCAAAACAGGGGAGGTTACGAGCAGTACGTC.

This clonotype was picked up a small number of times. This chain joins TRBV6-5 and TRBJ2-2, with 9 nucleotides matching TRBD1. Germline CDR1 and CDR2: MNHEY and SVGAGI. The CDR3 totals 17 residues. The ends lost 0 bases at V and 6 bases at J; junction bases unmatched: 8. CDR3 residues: CASSYSGATGGAGELFF. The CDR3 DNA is TGTGCCAGCAGTTACTCGGGGGCGACAGGGGGGGCCGGGGAGCTGTTTTTT.

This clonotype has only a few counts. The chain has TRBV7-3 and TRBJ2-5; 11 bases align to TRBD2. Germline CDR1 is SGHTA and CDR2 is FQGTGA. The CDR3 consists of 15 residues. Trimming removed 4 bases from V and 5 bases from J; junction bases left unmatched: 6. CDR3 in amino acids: CASSYSGGARETQYF. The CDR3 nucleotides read TGTGCCAGCAGCTATAGCGGGGGGGCCAGGGAGACCCAGTACTTC.

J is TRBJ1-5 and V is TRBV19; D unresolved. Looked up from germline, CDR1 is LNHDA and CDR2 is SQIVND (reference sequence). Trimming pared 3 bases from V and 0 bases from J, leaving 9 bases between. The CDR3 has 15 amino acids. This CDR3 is CASSIRESSNQPQHF. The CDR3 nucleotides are TGTGCCAGTAGTATCCGAGAAAGTAGCAATCAGCCCCAGCATTTT.

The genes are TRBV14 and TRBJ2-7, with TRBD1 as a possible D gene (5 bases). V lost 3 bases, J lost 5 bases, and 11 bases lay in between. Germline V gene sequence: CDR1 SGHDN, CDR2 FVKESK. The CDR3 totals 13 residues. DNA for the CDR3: TGTGCCAGCAGCCATCAGACAGCTCACGAGCAGTACGTC. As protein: CASSHQTAHEQYV.

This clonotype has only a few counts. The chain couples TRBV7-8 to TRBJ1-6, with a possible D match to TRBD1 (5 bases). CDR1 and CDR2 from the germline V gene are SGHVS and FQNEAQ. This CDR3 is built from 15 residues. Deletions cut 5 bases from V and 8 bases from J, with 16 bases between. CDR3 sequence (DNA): TGTGCCAGCAGCAGCTGGCGGGGCTACGATTCACCCCTCCACTTT. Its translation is CASSSWRGYDSPLHF.

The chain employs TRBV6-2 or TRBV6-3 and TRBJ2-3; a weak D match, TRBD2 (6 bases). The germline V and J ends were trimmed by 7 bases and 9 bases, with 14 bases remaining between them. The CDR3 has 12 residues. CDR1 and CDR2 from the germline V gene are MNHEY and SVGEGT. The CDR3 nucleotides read TGTGCCAGCATCACACCCCGGGGGACGCAGTATTTT. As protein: CASITPRGTQYF.

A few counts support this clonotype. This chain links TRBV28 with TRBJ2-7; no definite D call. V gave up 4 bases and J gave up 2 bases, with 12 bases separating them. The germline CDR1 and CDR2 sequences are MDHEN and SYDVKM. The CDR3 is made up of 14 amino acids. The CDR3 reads CASSSRVETYEQYV. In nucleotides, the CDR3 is TGTGCCAGCAGTTCCCGGGTCGAGACCTACGAGCAGTACGTC.